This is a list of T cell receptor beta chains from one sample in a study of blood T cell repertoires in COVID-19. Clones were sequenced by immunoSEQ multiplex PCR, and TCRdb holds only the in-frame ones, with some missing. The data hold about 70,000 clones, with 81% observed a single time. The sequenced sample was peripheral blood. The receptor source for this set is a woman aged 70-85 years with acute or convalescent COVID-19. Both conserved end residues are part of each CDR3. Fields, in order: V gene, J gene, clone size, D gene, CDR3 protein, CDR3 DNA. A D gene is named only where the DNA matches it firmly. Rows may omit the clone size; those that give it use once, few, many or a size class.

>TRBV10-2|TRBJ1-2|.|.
CASRRRQDSNYGYTF
TGCGCCAGCAGGCGAAGACAAGATTCTAACTATGGCTACACCTTC
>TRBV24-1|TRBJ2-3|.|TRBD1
CATSRGDRDTQYF
TGTGCCACCAGTCGCGGGGACAGGGATACGCAGTATTTT
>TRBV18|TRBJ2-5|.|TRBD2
CASSPTLAEQETQYF
TGTGCCAGCTCACCGACCCTAGCGGAGCAAGAGACCCAGTACTTC
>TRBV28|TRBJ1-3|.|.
CASTPGQAGNTIYF
TGTGCCAGCACCCCAGGGCAGGCTGGAAACACCATATATTTT
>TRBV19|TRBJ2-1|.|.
CASRAGQYNEQFF
TGTGCCAGTAGAGCGGGCCAGTACAATGAGCAGTTCTTC
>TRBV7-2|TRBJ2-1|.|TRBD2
CASSRRTSGSNEQFF
TGTGCCAGCAGCCGCCGGACTAGCGGGAGTAATGAGCAGTTCTTC
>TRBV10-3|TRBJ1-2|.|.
CAISESEMAYGYTF
TGTGCCATCAGTGAGTCCGAAATGGCCTATGGCTACACCTTC
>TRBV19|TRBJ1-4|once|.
CASSSWVEDEKLFF
TGTGCCAGTAGTTCGTGGGTAGAGGATGAAAAACTGTTTTTT
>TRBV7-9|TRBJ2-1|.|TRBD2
CASSLGFTSVYNEQFF
TGTGCCAGCAGCTTAGGTTTTACTAGCGTTTACAATGAGCAGTTCTTC
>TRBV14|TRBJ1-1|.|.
CASSRGGNTEAFF
TGTGCCAGCAGCCGGGGCGGGAACACTGAAGCTTTCTTT
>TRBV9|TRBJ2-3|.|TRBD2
CASSELAVRTDTQYF
TGTGCCAGCAGCGAGCTAGCGGTTCGCACAGATACGCAGTATTTT
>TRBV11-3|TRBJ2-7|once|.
CASSSRKHFYEQYF
TGTGCCAGCAGCTCTCGAAAGCATTTCTACGAGCAGTACTTC
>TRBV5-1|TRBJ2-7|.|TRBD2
CASSFSDGLSGRDEQYF
TGCGCCAGCAGCTTCAGTGATGGGCTCAGCGGGAGGGACGAGCAGTACTTC
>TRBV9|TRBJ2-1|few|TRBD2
CASSVESGRYNEQFF
TGTGCCAGCAGCGTAGAAAGCGGGAGATACAATGAGCAGTTCTTC
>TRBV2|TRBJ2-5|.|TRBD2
CVTSGQETQYF
TGTGTGACTAGCGGCCAAGAGACCCAGTACTTC
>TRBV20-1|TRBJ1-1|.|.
CSASSVGHMNTEAFF
TGCAGTGCTAGTAGCGTAGGACACATGAACACTGAAGCTTTCTTT
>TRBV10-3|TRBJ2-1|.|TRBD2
CAISNLAGDLYNEQFF
TGTGCCATCAGTAATCTAGCGGGAGATCTGTACAATGAGCAGTTCTTC
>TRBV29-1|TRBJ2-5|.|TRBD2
CSVARVAGEIGETQYF
TGCAGCGTTGCTCGGGTAGCGGGAGAAATCGGAGAGACCCAGTACTTC
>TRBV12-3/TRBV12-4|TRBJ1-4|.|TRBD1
CASSRDRGEKLFF
TGTGCCAGCAGTCGGGACAGGGGGGAAAAACTGTTTTTT
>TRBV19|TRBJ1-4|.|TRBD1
CASRIRDSPATNEKLFF
TGTGCCAGTAGGATACGGGACAGCCCTGCGACTAATGAAAAACTGTTTTTT
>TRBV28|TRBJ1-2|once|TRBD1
CASSDWTGVYGYTF
TGTGCCAGCAGCGACTGGACAGGAGTCTATGGCTACACCTTC
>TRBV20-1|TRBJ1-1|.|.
CSASRGRGGTTEAFF
TGCAGTGCTAGTCGGGGCCGGGGGGGAACGACTGAAGCTTTCTTT
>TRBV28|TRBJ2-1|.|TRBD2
CASSLLRGGTSGRVEQFF
TGTGCCAGCAGTCTGTTAAGGGGTGGGACTAGCGGGAGGGTTGAGCAGTTCTTC
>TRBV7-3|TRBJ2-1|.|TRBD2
CASSRGTTNEQFF
TGTGCCAGCAGCCGCGGGACTACGAATGAGCAGTTCTTC
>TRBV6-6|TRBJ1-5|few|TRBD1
CASSHGTAGAGNQPQHF
TGTGCCAGCAGTCACGGGACAGCCGGTGCGGGCAATCAGCCCCAGCATTTT
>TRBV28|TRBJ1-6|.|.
CAGSPGLGLGNSPLHF
TGTGCCGGATCCCCGGGACTAGGGTTAGGAAATTCACCCCTCCACTTT
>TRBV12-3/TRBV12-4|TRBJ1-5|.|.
CASSFWENQPQHF
TGTGCCAGCAGTTTTTGGGAGAATCAGCCCCAGCATTTT
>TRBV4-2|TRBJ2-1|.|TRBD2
CASSPRKAGGSPSSYNEQFF
TGTGCCAGCAGCCCAAGAAAGGCGGGAGGTTCCCCGAGCTCCTACAATGAGCAGTTCTTC
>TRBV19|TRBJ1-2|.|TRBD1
CASIFTGTGISYGYTF
TGTGCCAGTATATTTACTGGGACAGGGATTTCCTATGGCTACACCTTC
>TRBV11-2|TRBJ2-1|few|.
CASSIQRGEQFF
TGTGCCAGCAGCATCCAACGGGGTGAGCAGTTCTTC
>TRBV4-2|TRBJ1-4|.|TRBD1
CASSRGQGLEKLFF
TGTGCCAGCAGCCGGGGACAGGGGCTTGAAAAACTGTTTTTT